This passage covers 26 T cell receptor beta chains from one sample sequenced in a study of cytomegalovirus exposure and HLA in healthy donors. The PCR made use of 60 Vbeta and 13 Jbeta primers. Profiled with immunoSEQ multiplex PCR; TCRdb holds only in-frame clones, not every one. The sample holds 170,000 or so clones; around 78% are singletons and the top ten take less than 15%. Sequencing was carried out using PBMCs. These receptors came from a woman aged 50 to 60 in good health and CMV-seropositive.

This chain uses TRBV5-4 with TRBJ2-6; no clear D. The germline CDR1 and CDR2 sequences are SGHNT and YYREEE (reference sequence). V was shortened by 3 bases and J by 3 bases, with 7 bases between the two germline ends. This CDR3 is 14 amino acids long. The DNA for the CDR3 is TGTGCCAGCAGCTCCGCGCTTGGGGCCAACGTCCTGACTTTC. This sequence encodes CASSSALGANVLTF.

This clone occurred a few times. This rearrangement joins TRBV7-8 to TRBJ2-1; 7 positions match TRBD2. There are 15 residues in the CDR3. Germline V gene lookup returns CDR1 SGHVS and CDR2 FQNEAQ. Germline trimming cut 7 bases from V and 0 bases from J; bases unmatched to any gene: 6. Here the CDR3 DNA reads TGTGCCAGCATCCCAAGCGGGACCTCCTACAATGAGCAGTTCTTC. Encoded protein: CASIPSGTSYNEQFF. The complete variable domain, with remaining parts taken from reference TRBV7-8 and TRBJ2-1, reads GAGVSQSPRYKVAKRGQDVALRCDPISGHVSLFWYQQALGQGPEFLTYFQNEAQLDKSGLPSDRFFAERPEGSVSTLKIQRTQQEDSAVYLCASIPSGTSYNEQFFGPGTRLTVL.

The V and J genes are TRBV30 and TRBJ2-7; D is possibly TRBD1 (6 bases). This CDR3 comprises 16 residues. The germline gives CDR1 GTSNPN, CDR2 SVGIG (reference sequence). Trimming stripped 7 bases from V and 0 bases from J, with 22 bases between. DNA for the CDR3: TGTGCCTCTCAGTTACAGACAGGACAATTCTCCTACGAGCAGTACTTC. Its protein product is CASQLQTGQFSYEQYF.

This clone was seen only a few times. The V and J genes are TRBV5-4 and TRBJ1-1; 7 nucleotides line up with TRBD1. With 4 bases clipped from V and 0 bases from J, the junction kept 6 bases outside the gene matches. The CDR3 runs to 15 residues. CDR1 SGHNT and CDR2 YYREEE come from the germline V gene (reference sequence). The CDR3 DNA sequence: TGTGCCAGCAGCATGGACAGGACCATGAACACTGAAGCTTTCTTT. Translated, it gives CASSMDRTMNTEAFF.

This clone has just one count. V gene TRBV28 combines with J gene TRBJ2-4; maybe TRBD2 (6 bases). Trimming took off 7 bases at V and 6 bases at J, with 13 bases between the two ends. Germline loops: CDR1 MDHEN, CDR2 SYDVKM. The CDR3 loop spans 13 amino acids. The CDR3 bases are TGTGCCAGCACCCGGGGCGGGGCAAACATTCAGTACTTC. As protein: CASTRGGANIQYF. Using reference TRBV28 and TRBJ2-4 for the parts outside the CDR3, the full variable domain is DVKVTQSSRYLVKRTGEKVFLECVQDMDHENMFWYRQDPGLGLRLIYFSYDVKMKEKGDIPEGYSVSREKKERFSLILESASTNQTSMYLCASTRGGANIQYFGAGTRLSVL.

This clone occurred once. V is TRBV5-6 and J is TRBJ1-1; D uncertain. The germline CDR1 and CDR2 sequences are SGHDT and YYEEEE. CDR3 size: 13 residues. Trimming removed 2 bases at V and 4 bases at J, with 9 bases between. CDR3: CASSFYSTTEAFF. The CDR3 bases are TGTGCCAGCAGCTTTTACAGTACCACTGAAGCTTTCTTT.

The chain uses TRBV9 and TRBJ2-2; a possible D gene is TRBD1 (6 bases). Germline V gives CDR1 SGDLS, CDR2 YYNGEE. V was pared by 0 bases and J by 5 bases, with 17 bases between. CDR3 length: 17 amino acids. The CDR3 DNA reads as TGTGCCAGCAGCGTAGACCAGGGGCGTCTAGGGACCGGGGAGCTGTTTTTT. This gives the protein CASSVDQGRLGTGELFF.

The CDR3 loop reads CASSPPRGGGETQYF. The CDR3 DNA is TGTGCCAGCAGCCCGCCCAGAGGGGGAGGGGAGACCCAGTACTTC. V is TRBV9 and J is TRBJ2-5, with D perhaps matching TRBD2 (7 bases). Per germline, CDR1 SGDLS and CDR2 YYNGEE. The CDR3 is made up of 15 amino acids. The V end lost 4 bases, the J end lost 5 bases, and 18 bases lay between the germline ends.

The rearrangement links TRBV18 to TRBJ1-6; D may be TRBD1 (5 bases). Germline loops: CDR1 KGHSH, CDR2 LQKENI. The CDR3 consists of 14 residues. V was pared by 5 bases and J by 10 bases, with 15 bases between. This CDR3 reads CASSYQGVRSPLHF. CDR3 bases: TGTGCCAGCTCATATCAAGGGGTCAGATCACCCCTCCACTTT.

The V gene is TRBV11-1, the J gene TRBJ2-6; D is uncertain. This CDR3 is 14 amino acids long. V was trimmed by 6 bases and J by 0 bases, leaving 6 bases between them. Germline V CDR1 and CDR2: SGHAT, FQDESV (reference sequence). CDR3 residues: CASRESSGANVLTF. The CDR3 bases are TGTGCCAGCAGAGAGAGCTCTGGGGCCAACGTCCTGACTTTC.

This clone was seen only once. The J gene is TRBJ1-2, the V gene TRBV11-2; TRBD1 matches at 7 bases. This CDR3 has 14 residues. V dropped 4 bases and J dropped 3; count of bases not matched to a gene: 5. CDR1 is SGHAT, CDR2 FQNNGV, per germline. The CDR3 spells CASSSPGQHYGYTF. In DNA form, the CDR3 reads TGTGCCAGCAGCTCACCGGGACAGCACTATGGCTACACCTTC.

On this clone: Compared with germline, one end of the junction differs, possibly owing to a read error. Distinct nucleotide sequences in the sample also encode this CDR3. The V gene is TRBV10-3, the J gene TRBJ1-1; no reliable D call. CDR3 length: 11 residues. Per the germline V gene, CDR1 is ENHRY and CDR2 is SYGVKD. Here the CDR3 reads CAISGFREAFF. DNA for the CDR3: TGTGCTATCAGTGGTTTTCGGGAAGCTTTCTTT.

The chain links TRBV7-9 to TRBJ1-1, with D possibly matching TRBD1 (5 bases). This CDR3 is built from 15 residues. CDR1 is SEHNR, CDR2 FQNEAQ, per germline (reference sequence). The germline V and J ends were trimmed by 5 bases and 1 base, with 14 bases remaining between them. The CDR3 is CASSPYLTENTEAFF. As DNA, the CDR3 is TGTGCCAGCAGCCCCTACTTGACAGAGAACACTGAAGCTTTCTTT.

This clone has just a few counts. V usage is TRBV25-1 and J usage is TRBJ2-2, with 11 nucleotides matching TRBD1. This CDR3 contains 14 residues. Germline CDR1 is MGHDK and CDR2 is SYGVNS. V lost 11 bases to trimming and J lost 5 bases; unmatched junction nucleotides: 7. CDR3 coding DNA: TGTGCCCCGCCGGGACAGGGGGAAACCGGGGAGCTGTTTTTT. Residues: CAPPGQGETGELFF. The full variable domain, its missing parts supplied by reference TRBV25-1 and TRBJ2-2, is EADIYQTPRYLVIGTGKKITLECSQTMGHDKMYWYQQDPGMELHLIHYSYGVNSTEKGDLSSESTVSRIRTEHFPLTLESARPSHTSQYLCAPPGQGETGELFFGEGSRLTVL.

With respect to this clone: Other DNA sequences in the same sample also yield this CDR3. The chain is built from TRBV9 and TRBJ2-5, with TRBD2 identical over 13 bases. Losses at the gene ends were 0 bases for V and 5 bases for J; bases not matched to a gene: 1. This CDR3 comprises 15 residues. Per the germline V gene, CDR1 is SGDLS and CDR2 is YYNGEE. CDR3 in DNA: TGTGCCAGCAGCGTAGGACTAGCGGGGGGCGAGACCCAGTACTTC. Residues: CASSVGLAGGETQYF.

J is TRBJ2-1 and V is TRBV6-1; 11 bases are shared with TRBD2. J gave up 1 base and V 8 bases, and 4 bases lay outside the gene matches. In germline, CDR1 is MNHNS, CDR2 SASEGT. This CDR3 is built from 15 residues. The DNA of the CDR3 is TGTGCCAGCGGGCTAGCGGGGGGTTCCTACAATGAGCAGTTCTTC. Amino acid sequence: CASGLAGGSYNEQFF.

Only one count was recorded for this clone. The chain couples TRBV6-1 to TRBJ2-1; 7 bases line up with TRBD1. The CDR3 extends over 14 amino acids. Looked up from germline, CDR1 is MNHNS and CDR2 is SASEGT. V was clipped by 3 bases and J by 11 bases; unmatched bases: 10. CDR3 bases: TGTGCCAGCAGTGAGGAGAGGGGGCGCGTAAAGCAGTTCTTC. This gives the protein CASSEERGRVKQFF.

The chain combines TRBV14 with TRBJ1-2; D remains ambiguous. V lost 0 bases and J 6 bases, leaving 5 bases between the germline ends. The CDR3 has 12 residues. Germline V lookup: CDR1 SGHDN, CDR2 FVKESK. The CDR3 region has the DNA TGTGCCAGCAGCCAAGATATTCATGGCTACACCTTC. Amino acid sequence: CASSQDIHGYTF.

The genes are TRBV6-1 and TRBJ1-1; no clear D. This CDR3 is built from 14 residues. CDR1 MNHNS and CDR2 SASEGT come from the germline V gene. Trimming took off 6 bases at V and 0 bases at J, with 11 bases between the two ends. DNA of the CDR3: TGTGCCAGCAGCTACAGTGACCTGAACACTGAAGCTTTCTTT. Protein: CASSYSDLNTEAFF.

The CDR3 here is CASSPQEGNQPQHF. The DNA for the CDR3 is TGTGCCAGCTCACCACAGGAGGGCAATCAGCCCCAGCATTTT. The J gene is TRBJ1-5, the V gene TRBV18; D gene uncertain. From germline, CDR1 is KGHSH and CDR2 LQKENI. The CDR3 has 14 amino acids. Trimming took off 1 base at V and 2 bases at J, with 6 bases between the two ends.

The V and J genes are TRBV5-5 and TRBJ2-7; TRBD1 matches at 7 bases. V dropped 0 bases and J dropped 3; count of bases not matched to a gene: 6. Germline V CDR1 and CDR2: SGHKS, YYEKEE (reference sequence). This CDR3 comprises 15 residues. As DNA, the CDR3 is TGTGCCAGCAGCTTGGTGCAGGGGGTAGGCTACGAGCAGTACTTC. It translates to CASSLVQGVGYEQYF.

This clone was observed a single time. The chain employs TRBV5-1 and TRBJ1-3; D unresolved. V dropped 1 base and J dropped 0 bases, with 8 bases sitting between them. The CDR3 extends over 15 amino acids. CDR1 and CDR2 (germline): SGHRS, YFSETQ. The CDR3 protein is CASSLSARSGNTIYF. The CDR3 coding sequence is TGCGCCAGCAGCTTGAGCGCCCGCTCTGGAAACACCATATATTTT.

On this clone: This sample also contains other DNA sequences that code for the same CDR3. The chain is built from TRBV7-9 and TRBJ1-4; 7 bases align to TRBD1. V was pared by 5 bases and J by 0 bases, with 6 bases of the junction left unmatched. The CDR3 totals 16 residues. Looked up from germline, CDR1 is SEHNR and CDR2 is FQNEAQ (reference sequence). DNA for the CDR3: TGTGCCAGCAGCCCGGGACAGCCTGCAACTAATGAAAAACTGTTTTTT. This encodes CASSPGQPATNEKLFF.

The sample holds one count of this clone. This chain uses TRBV5-1 with TRBJ2-2; D perhaps matches TRBD1 (6 bases). Trimming left V 7 bases short and J 5 bases short, with 18 bases between. The CDR3 runs to 15 residues. Per the germline V gene, CDR1 is SGHRS and CDR2 is YFSETQ. CDR3: CASSPTQGITGELFF. The DNA of the CDR3 is TGCGCCAGCTCCCCTACGCAGGGGATAACCGGGGAGCTGTTTTTT.

This chain links TRBV6-5 with TRBJ1-1; 9 bases are shared with TRBD1. This CDR3 is 12 amino acids long. Germline-derived CDR1 and CDR2 are MNHEY and SVGAGI. V shed 11 bases, J shed 5 bases, and the junction held 6 bases outside the gene matches. CDR3 DNA: TGTGCCGCACACAGGGGGCCTACTGAAGCTTTCTTT. Translation: CAAHRGPTEAFF.

This chain connects TRBV30 to TRBJ2-7; 8 bases match TRBD1. From germline, CDR1 is GTSNPN and CDR2 SVGIG (reference sequence). V dropped 2 bases and J dropped 4; count of bases not matched to a gene: 4. This CDR3 is built from 13 residues. In DNA form, the CDR3 reads TGTGCCTGGAGTTCAGGGGGCCCATACGAGCAGTACTTC. Translation: CAWSSGGPYEQYF.